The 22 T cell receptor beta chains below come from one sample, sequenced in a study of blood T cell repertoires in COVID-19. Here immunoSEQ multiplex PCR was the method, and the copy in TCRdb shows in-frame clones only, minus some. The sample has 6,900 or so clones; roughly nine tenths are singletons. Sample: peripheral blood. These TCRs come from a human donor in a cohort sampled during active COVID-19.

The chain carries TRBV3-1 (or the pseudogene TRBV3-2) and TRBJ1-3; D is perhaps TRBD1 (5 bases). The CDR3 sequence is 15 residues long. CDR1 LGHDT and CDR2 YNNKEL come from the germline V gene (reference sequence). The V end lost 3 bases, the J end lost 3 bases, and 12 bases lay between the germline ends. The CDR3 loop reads CASSHTRQIGNTIYF. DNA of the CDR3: TGTGCCAGCAGCCATACACGACAGATTGGAAACACCATATATTTT.

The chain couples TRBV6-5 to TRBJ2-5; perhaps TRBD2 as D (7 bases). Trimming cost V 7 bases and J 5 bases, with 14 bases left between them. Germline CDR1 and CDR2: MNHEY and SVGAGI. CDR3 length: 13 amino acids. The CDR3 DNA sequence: TGTGCCAGCACTCGGAGGGGGGGGGAGACCCAGTACTTC. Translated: CASTRRGGETQYF.

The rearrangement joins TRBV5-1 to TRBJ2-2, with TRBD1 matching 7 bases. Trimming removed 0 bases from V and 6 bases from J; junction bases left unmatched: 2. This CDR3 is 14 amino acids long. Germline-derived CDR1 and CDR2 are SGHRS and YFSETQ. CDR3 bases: TGCGCCAGCAGCTTGGTAGGGGGCCCCGGGGAGCTGTTTTTT. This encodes CASSLVGGPGELFF.

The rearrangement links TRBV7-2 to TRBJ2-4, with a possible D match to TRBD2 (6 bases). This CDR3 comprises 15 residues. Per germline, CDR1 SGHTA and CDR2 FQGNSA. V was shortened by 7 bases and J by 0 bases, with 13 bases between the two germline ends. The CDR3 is CASTQEGLAKNIQYF. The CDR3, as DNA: TGTGCCAGCACCCAAGAGGGACTAGCCAAAAACATTCAGTACTTC.

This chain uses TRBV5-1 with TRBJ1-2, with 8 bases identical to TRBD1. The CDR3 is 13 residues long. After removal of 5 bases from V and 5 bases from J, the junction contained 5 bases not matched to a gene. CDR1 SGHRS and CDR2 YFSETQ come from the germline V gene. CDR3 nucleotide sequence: TGCGCCAGCAGGACAGGGGATGGGTATGGCTACACCTTC. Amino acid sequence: CASRTGDGYGYTF.

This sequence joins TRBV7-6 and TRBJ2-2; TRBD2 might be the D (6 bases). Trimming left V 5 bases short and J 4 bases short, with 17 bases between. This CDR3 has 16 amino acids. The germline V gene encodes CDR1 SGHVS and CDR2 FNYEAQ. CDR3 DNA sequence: TGTGCCAGCAGCCTCACATGGGGAGGCGGCACCGGGGAGCTGTTTTTT. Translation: CASSLTWGGGTGELFF.

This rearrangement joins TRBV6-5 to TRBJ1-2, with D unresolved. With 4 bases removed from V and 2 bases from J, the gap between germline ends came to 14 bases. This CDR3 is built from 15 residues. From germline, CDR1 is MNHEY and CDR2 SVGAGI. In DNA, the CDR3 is TGTGCCAGCAGTTTATCTCAGAATACCAACTATGGCTACACCTTC. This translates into CASSLSQNTNYGYTF.

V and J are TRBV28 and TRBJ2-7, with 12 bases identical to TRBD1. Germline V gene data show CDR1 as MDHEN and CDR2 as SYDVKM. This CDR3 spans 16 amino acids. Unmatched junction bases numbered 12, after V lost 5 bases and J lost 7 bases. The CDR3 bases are TGTGCCAGCAGTAACATCCGGGACAGGGGGCGCGTAGAGCAGTACTTC. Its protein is CASSNIRDRGRVEQYF.

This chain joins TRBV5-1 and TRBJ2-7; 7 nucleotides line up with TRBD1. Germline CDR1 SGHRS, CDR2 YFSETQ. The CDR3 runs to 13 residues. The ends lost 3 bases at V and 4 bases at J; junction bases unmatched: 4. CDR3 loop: CASSYVQGYEQYF. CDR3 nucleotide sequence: TGCGCCAGCAGCTACGTACAGGGGTACGAGCAGTACTTC.

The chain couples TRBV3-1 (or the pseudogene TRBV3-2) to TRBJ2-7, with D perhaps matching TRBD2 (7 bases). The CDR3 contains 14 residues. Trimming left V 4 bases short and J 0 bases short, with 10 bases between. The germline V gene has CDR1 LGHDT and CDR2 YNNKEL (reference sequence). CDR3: CASSREGGSYEQYF. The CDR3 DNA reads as TGTGCCAGCAGCCGGGAGGGGGGCTCCTACGAGCAGTACTTC.

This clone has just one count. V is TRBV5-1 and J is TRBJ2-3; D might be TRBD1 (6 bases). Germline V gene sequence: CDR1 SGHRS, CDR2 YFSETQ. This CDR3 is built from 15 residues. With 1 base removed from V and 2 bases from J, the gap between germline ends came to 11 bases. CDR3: CASSLRGGATDTQYF. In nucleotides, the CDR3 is TGCGCCAGCAGCTTGAGAGGGGGTGCCACAGATACGCAGTATTTT.

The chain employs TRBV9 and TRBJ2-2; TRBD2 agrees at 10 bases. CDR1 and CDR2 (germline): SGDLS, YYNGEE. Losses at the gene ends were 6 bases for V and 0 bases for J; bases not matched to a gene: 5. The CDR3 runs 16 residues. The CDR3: CASTLAGAPNTGELFF. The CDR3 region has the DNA TGTGCCAGCACCCTAGCGGGAGCCCCGAACACCGGGGAGCTGTTTTTT. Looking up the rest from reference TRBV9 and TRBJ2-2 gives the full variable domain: DSGVTQTPKHLITATGQRVTLRCSPRSGDLSVYWYQQSLDQGLQFLIQYYNGEERAKGNILERFSAQQFPDLHSELNLSSLELGDSALYFCASTLAGAPNTGELFFGEGSRLTVL.

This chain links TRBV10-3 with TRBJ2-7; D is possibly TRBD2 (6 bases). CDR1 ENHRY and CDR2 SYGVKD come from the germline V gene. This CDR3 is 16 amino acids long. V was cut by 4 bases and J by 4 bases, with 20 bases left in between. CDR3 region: CAISVGTSLAGYEQYF. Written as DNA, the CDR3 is TGTGCCATCAGTGTAGGGACTTCCCTCGCAGGGTACGAGCAGTACTTC.

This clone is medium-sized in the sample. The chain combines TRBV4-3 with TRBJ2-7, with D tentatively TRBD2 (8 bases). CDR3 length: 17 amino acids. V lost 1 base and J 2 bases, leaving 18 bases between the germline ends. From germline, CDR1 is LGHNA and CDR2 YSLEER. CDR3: CASSQGRQGLGAYEQYF. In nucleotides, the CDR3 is TGCGCCAGCAGCCAAGGAAGACAGGGACTAGGGGCCTACGAGCAGTACTTC.

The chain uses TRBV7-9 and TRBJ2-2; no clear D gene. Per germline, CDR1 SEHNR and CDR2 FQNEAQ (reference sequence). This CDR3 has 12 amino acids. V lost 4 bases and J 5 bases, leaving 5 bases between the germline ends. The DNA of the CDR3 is TGTGCCAGCAGCTATCCGACCGGGGAGCTGTTTTTT. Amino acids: CASSYPTGELFF.

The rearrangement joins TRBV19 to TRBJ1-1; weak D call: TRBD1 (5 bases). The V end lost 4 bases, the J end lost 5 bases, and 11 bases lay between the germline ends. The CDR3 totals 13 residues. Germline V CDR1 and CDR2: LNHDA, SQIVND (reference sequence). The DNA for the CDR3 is TGTGCCAGTAGTACCCAGGGAAGGACTGAAGCTTTCTTT. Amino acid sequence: CASSTQGRTEAFF.

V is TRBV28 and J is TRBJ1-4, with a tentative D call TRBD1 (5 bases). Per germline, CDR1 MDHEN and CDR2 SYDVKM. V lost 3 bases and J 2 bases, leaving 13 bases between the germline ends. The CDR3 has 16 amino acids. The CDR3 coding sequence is TGTGCCAGCAGTTTCCCAAGGACAAATACTAATGAAAAACTGTTTTTT. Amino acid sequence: CASSFPRTNTNEKLFF. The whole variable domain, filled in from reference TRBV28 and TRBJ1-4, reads DVKVTQSSRYLVKRTGEKVFLECVQDMDHENMFWYRQDPGLGLRLIYFSYDVKMKEKGDIPEGYSVSREKKERFSLILESASTNQTSMYLCASSFPRTNTNEKLFFGSGTQLSVL.

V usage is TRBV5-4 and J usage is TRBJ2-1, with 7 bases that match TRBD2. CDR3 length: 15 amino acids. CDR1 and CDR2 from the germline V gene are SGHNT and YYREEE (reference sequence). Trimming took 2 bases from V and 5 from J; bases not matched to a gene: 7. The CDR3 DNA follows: TGTGCCAGCAGCTTAAGTAGCGGGCCTCACAATGAGCAGTTCTTC. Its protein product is CASSLSSGPHNEQFF.

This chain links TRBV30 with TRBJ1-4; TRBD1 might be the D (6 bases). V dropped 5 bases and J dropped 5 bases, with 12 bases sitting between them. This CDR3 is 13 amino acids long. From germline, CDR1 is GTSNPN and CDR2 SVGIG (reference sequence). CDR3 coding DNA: TGTGCCTGGTCTGGACAGATAAATGAAAAACTGTTTTTT. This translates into CAWSGQINEKLFF.

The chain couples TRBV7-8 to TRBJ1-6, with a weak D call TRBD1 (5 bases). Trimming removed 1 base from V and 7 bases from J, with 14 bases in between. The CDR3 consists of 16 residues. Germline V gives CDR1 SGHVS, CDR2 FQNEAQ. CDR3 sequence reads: CASSLVGAGRNSPLHF. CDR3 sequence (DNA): TGTGCCAGCAGCTTAGTAGGGGCAGGGAGGAATTCACCCCTCCACTTT.

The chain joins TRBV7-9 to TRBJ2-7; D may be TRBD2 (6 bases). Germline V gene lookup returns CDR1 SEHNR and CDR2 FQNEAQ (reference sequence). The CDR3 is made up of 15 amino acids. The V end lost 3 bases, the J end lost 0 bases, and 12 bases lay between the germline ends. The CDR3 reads CASSFSGRSSYEQYF. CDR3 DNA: TGTGCCAGCAGCTTCAGCGGGCGGAGCTCCTACGAGCAGTACTTC.

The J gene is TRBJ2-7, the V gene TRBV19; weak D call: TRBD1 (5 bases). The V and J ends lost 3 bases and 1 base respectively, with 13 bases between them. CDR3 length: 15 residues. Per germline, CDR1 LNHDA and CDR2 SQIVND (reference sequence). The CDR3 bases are TGTGCCAGTAGTATTACAGGCAAGCTTTCCTACGAGCAGTACTTC. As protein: CASSITGKLSYEQYF. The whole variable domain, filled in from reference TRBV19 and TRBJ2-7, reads DGGITQSPKYLFRKEGQNVTLSCEQNLNHDAMYWYRQDPGQGLRLIYYSQIVNDFQKGDIAEGYSVSREKKESFPLTVTSAQKNPTAFYLCASSITGKLSYEQYFGPGTRLTVT.